This TCR beta chain was sequenced for a study of T cell responses to AZD1222 COVID-19 vaccine. Notes on the study in general: Repertoires in all cases were sampled only once the peak T cell response had passed. The CD4 TCRs associated with vaccination extended across spike and predominated at 160-218 and 743-854. Vaccination with two AZD1222 doses was followed by a rise in Spike-specific TCR breadth and depth.

Clones were read by immunoSEQ multiplex PCR, and TCRdb kept only the in-frame ones, dropping some. Among 95,000 to 150,000 clones, less than 95% were seen once, and the ten largest hold nearly 4.5%. About this clone itself: The antigen is unknown.

The specimen was peripheral blood, collected on day 0 of MenACWY control vaccination. This receptor was obtained from an adult in good health.

DNA for the CDR3: TGTGCCACCAGTGCGGGGGGCGGCCATAGCAATCAGCCCCAGCATTTT. Its translation: CATSAGGGHSNQPQHF. The V and J genes are TRBV24-1 and TRBJ1-5; a possible D gene is TRBD1 (6 bases). Trimming stripped 5 bases from V and 0 bases from J, with 13 bases between. This CDR3 spans 16 amino acids. CDR1 and CDR2 (germline): KGHDR, SFDVKD.